The clone carrying this T cell receptor beta chain was seen ten or more times. The CDR3 sequence is 15 residues long. J gave up 4 bases and V 4 bases, and 3 bases lay outside the gene matches. In the library, each TCR cDNA molecule bore its own unique molecular identifier. TCRdb re-derived calls from the 5' RACE reads in MiXCR, one entry per CDR3 protein. The table records approximately 52,000 distinct CDR3 sequences, around 6.7% of them present only once. Described time point: sample taken at primary tumor resection. Whole RNA from tumor, nontumor lung or frozen PBMC was sequenced unsorted. The record originates from a study of spatial heterogeneity in lung cancer.

This TCR was sampled from a female donor with early-stage non-small cell lung cancer. The specimen was PBMCs, collected at surgery. This chain links TRBV12-3 or TRBV12-4 with TRBJ1-5, with 11 positions matching TRBD1. The CDR3 DNA is TGTGCCAGCAGTTCCGGGACAGGGGGAAATCAGCCCCAGCATTTT. Translated: CASSSGTGGNQPQHF.